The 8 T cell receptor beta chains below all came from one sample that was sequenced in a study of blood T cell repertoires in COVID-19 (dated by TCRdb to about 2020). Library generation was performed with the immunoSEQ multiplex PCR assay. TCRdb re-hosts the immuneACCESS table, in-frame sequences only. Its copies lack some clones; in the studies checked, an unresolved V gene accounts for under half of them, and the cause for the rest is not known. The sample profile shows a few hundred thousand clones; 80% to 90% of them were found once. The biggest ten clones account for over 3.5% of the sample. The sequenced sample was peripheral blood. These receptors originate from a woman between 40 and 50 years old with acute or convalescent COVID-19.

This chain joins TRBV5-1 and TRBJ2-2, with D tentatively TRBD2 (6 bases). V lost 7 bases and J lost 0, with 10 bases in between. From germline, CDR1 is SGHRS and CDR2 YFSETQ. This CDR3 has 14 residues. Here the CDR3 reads CASWRGANTGELFF. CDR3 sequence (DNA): TGCGCCAGCTGGAGGGGCGCGAACACCGGGGAGCTGTTTTTT.

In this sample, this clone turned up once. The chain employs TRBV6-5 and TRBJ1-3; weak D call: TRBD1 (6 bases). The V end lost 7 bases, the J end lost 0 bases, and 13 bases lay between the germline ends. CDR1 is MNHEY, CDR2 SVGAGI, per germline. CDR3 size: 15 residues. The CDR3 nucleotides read TGTGCCAGCACCTCGGACAGACGCTCTGGAAACACCATATATTTT. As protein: CASTSDRRSGNTIYF.

CDR3 DNA sequence: TGTGCCAGCAGCTCCGGACTAGCAGCAGATACGCAGTATTTT. Its protein product is CASSSGLAADTQYF. This sequence joins TRBV11-3 and TRBJ2-3; 8 bases fit TRBD2. The CDR3 has 14 amino acids. The ends lost 4 bases at V and 4 bases at J; junction bases unmatched: 4. CDR1 and CDR2 from the germline V gene are SGHNT and YENEEA.

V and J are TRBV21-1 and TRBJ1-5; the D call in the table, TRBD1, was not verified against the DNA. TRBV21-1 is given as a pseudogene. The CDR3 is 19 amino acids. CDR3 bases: TGTGCCAGCAGGAAAAAAAAACCTAGGGGTAATGGTAGCAATCAGCCCCAGCATTTT. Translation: CASRKKKPRGNGSNQPQHF.

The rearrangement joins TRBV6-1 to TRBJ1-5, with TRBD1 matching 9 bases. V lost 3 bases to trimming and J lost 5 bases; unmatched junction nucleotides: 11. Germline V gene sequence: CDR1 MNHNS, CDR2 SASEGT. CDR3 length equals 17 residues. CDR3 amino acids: CASSDLFRDRDYQPQHF. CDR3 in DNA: TGTGCCAGCAGTGATCTATTCCGGGACAGGGATTATCAGCCCCAGCATTTT.

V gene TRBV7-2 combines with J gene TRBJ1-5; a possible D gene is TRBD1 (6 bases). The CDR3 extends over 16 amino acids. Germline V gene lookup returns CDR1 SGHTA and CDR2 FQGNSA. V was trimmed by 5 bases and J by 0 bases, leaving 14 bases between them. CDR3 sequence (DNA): TGTGCCAGCAGCCCTGGGGGCAGCTATAGCAATCAGCCCCAGCATTTT. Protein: CASSPGGSYSNQPQHF.

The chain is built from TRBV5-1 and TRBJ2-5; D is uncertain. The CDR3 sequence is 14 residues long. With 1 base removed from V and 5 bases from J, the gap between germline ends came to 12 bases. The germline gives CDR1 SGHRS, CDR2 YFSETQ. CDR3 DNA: TGCGCCAGCAGCTTGAGACTTCCCGGGGAGACCCAGTACTTC. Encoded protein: CASSLRLPGETQYF.

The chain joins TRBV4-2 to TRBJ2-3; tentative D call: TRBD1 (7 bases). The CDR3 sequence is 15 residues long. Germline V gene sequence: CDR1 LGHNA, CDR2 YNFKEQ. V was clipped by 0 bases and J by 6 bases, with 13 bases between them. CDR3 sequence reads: CASSQDWRGLDTQYF. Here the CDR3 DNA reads TGTGCCAGCAGCCAAGATTGGAGGGGGCTTGATACGCAGTATTTT.